A selection of T cell receptor beta chains follows, all from one sample in a study of blood T cell repertoires in COVID-19. The repertoire was sequenced with immunoSEQ multiplex PCR; TCRdb's copy has only in-frame clones and lacks some. This sample yields roughly 320,000 clones, of which around 89% are seen a single time; about 6% belongs to the top ten. Sample: peripheral blood. The receptors shown here come from a woman between 50 and 59 years old with COVID-19, enrolled during active disease. Both conserved end residues are part of each CDR3. The order of the fields is J gene, D gene, V gene, clone size, CDR3 DNA, CDR3 protein. A D gene is named only where the DNA matches it firmly. Size is stated for part of the rows, as once, few or many counts, or as a class when the clone is expanded.

j_gene: TRBJ2-7
d_gene: TRBD1
v_gene: TRBV19
abundance: .
CDR3nt: TGTGCCAGTTCACGGGACAGATCCTACGAGCAGTACTTC
CDR3aa: CASSRDRSYEQYF

j_gene: TRBJ2-7
d_gene: .
v_gene: TRBV9
abundance: .
CDR3nt: TGTGCCAGCAGCGTAAATACCCAGGCCCACGAGCAGTACTTC
CDR3aa: CASSVNTQAHEQYF

j_gene: TRBJ1-5
d_gene: .
v_gene: TRBV18
abundance: .
CDR3nt: TGTGCCAGCTCCCCAGGTTTCGGGAATCAGCCCCAGCATTTT
CDR3aa: CASSPGFGNQPQHF

j_gene: TRBJ2-1
d_gene: .
v_gene: TRBV30
abundance: .
CDR3nt: TGTGCCCCCCCCCTGGGGAGCCCCTACAATGAGCAGTTCTTC
CDR3aa: CAPPLGSPYNEQFF

j_gene: TRBJ2-2
d_gene: TRBD1
v_gene: TRBV2
abundance: once
CDR3nt: TGTGCCAGCAGTGGTCTAAGGGACAGGGGGCGTTACACCGGGGAGCTGTTTTTT
CDR3aa: CASSGLRDRGRYTGELFF

j_gene: TRBJ2-7
d_gene: .
v_gene: TRBV5-1
abundance: .
CDR3nt: TGCGCCAGCAGCCAGAGGACTGTCCCTGCGGAGCAGTACTTC
CDR3aa: CASSQRTVPAEQYF

j_gene: TRBJ2-2
d_gene: .
v_gene: TRBV5-1
abundance: .
CDR3nt: TGCGCCAGCAGCTACGGGAGTAATCGGGCCGGGGAGCTGTTTTTT
CDR3aa: CASSYGSNRAGELFF

j_gene: TRBJ2-3
d_gene: TRBD1
v_gene: TRBV19
abundance: .
CDR3nt: TGTGCCACCAAGACAGGGCCAAGCACAGATACGCAGTATTTT
CDR3aa: CATKTGPSTDTQYF

j_gene: TRBJ1-1
d_gene: .
v_gene: TRBV20-1
abundance: many
CDR3nt: TGCAGTGCTGGTGGGGAGGGGGACACTGAAGCTTTCTTT
CDR3aa: CSAGGEGDTEAFF

j_gene: TRBJ2-7
d_gene: TRBD2
v_gene: TRBV10-3
abundance: .
CDR3nt: TGTGCCATCCGAGGGACTAGCGGTCTCTACGAGCAGTACTTC
CDR3aa: CAIRGTSGLYEQYF

j_gene: TRBJ1-3
d_gene: TRBD1
v_gene: TRBV18
abundance: .
CDR3nt: TGTGCCAGCTCACCGTCAGGACAGGGAGGAAACACCATATATTTT
CDR3aa: CASSPSGQGGNTIYF

j_gene: TRBJ2-1
d_gene: TRBD1
v_gene: TRBV18
abundance: .
CDR3nt: TGTGCCAGCTCACCACCACAGGGGGATCGCAATGAGCAGTTCTTC
CDR3aa: CASSPPQGDRNEQFF

j_gene: TRBJ1-2
d_gene: .
v_gene: TRBV11-2
abundance: .
CDR3nt: TGTGCCAGCAGCTTAGATACGGGGGTTGGCTACACCTTC
CDR3aa: CASSLDTGVGYTF

j_gene: TRBJ2-1
d_gene: .
v_gene: TRBV2
abundance: .
CDR3nt: TGTGCCAGCGGAACCGGGACAAACAATGAGCAGTTCTTC
CDR3aa: CASGTGTNNEQFF

j_gene: TRBJ2-7
d_gene: TRBD2
v_gene: TRBV29-1
abundance: .
CDR3nt: TGCAGCGTTGAAGACCATAGCGGGAGTTTCGCCTACGAGCAGTACTTC
CDR3aa: CSVEDHSGSFAYEQYF

j_gene: TRBJ2-7
d_gene: TRBD1
v_gene: TRBV2
abundance: .
CDR3nt: TGTGCCAGCACTGGGGGTAGGACAGGGAGCTACGAGCAGTACTTC
CDR3aa: CASTGGRTGSYEQYF

j_gene: TRBJ1-2
d_gene: .
v_gene: TRBV30
abundance: .
CDR3nt: TGTGCCTGGAGTCAGGGTAACTATGGCTACACCTTC
CDR3aa: CAWSQGNYGYTF

j_gene: TRBJ2-1
d_gene: TRBD2
v_gene: TRBV7-2
abundance: .
CDR3nt: TGTGCCAGCAGCTTAGGGACTAGCTACAATGAGCAGTTCTTC
CDR3aa: CASSLGTSYNEQFF